Shown below are 10 T cell receptor beta chains from a single sample sequenced in a study of T-cell reconstitution after alpha-beta-depleted transplantation in children. Unique molecular identifiers featured in how the TCRbeta library was prepared. One entry per CDR3 protein, called by TCRdb with MiXCR from the PCR reads. The repertoire has roughly 300,000 distinct CDR3 sequences, 9% to 12% of them found once; the top ten carry around 2.5%. Specimen: PBMCs from the stem cell graft donor, collected from the stem cell graft. Receptors originate from a human donor who donated a stem cell graft to a child with acute lymphoblastic leukemia.

The J gene is TRBJ2-2, the V gene TRBV28; D ambiguous. Germline V lookup: CDR1 MDHEN, CDR2 SYDVKM. With 5 bases removed from V and 4 bases from J, the gap between germline ends came to 14 bases. The CDR3 spans 15 residues. CDR3 in amino acids: CASSIYPIGTGELFF. CDR3 sequence (DNA): TGTGCCAGCAGTATATACCCCATTGGCACCGGGGAGCTGTTTTTT.

This clonotype has at least ten counts. V gene TRBV6-4 combines with J gene TRBJ2-7, with TRBD1 matching 9 bases. Germline trimming cut 8 bases from V and 8 bases from J; bases unmatched to any gene: 16. Germline V gene data show CDR1 as MRHNA and CDR2 as SNTAGT. This CDR3 is built from 15 residues. CDR3 in amino acids: CASPKRGDRAHQQYF. CDR3 sequence (DNA): TGTGCCAGCCCTAAGAGGGGGGACAGGGCCCACCAGCAGTACTTC.

V gene TRBV12-3 or TRBV12-4 combines with J gene TRBJ2-1; D is possibly TRBD1 (6 bases). Between the trimmed V and J ends, which lost 7 bases and 5 bases, there was a span of 15 bases. The CDR3 is 14 amino acids. CDR3 DNA: TGTGCCAGCACCCACAAGGCAGGGGACAATGAGCAGTTCTTC. This codes for CASTHKAGDNEQFF.

This rearrangement joins TRBV7-8 to TRBJ2-1, with 8 bases that match TRBD2. Germline CDR1 SGHVS, CDR2 FQNEAQ. The V gene end was trimmed by 4 bases and the J gene end by 3 bases; junction bases not matched to a gene: 11. This CDR3 is built from 17 residues. CDR3 sequence: CASSYTPELAVYNEQFF. The CDR3 DNA sequence: TGTGCCAGCAGCTACACCCCGGAACTAGCGGTCTACAATGAGCAGTTCTTC.

This clonotype showed up just a few times. V gene TRBV12-3 or TRBV12-4 combines with J gene TRBJ2-1; TRBD1 is a possible D gene (6 bases). V was clipped by 6 bases and J by 5 bases, with 14 bases between them. CDR3 length: 14 residues. CDR3 sequence reads: CASRPTTGDNEQFF. In DNA, the CDR3 is TGTGCCAGCAGACCAACGACAGGCGACAATGAGCAGTTCTTC.

This clonotype was seen once. The chain has TRBV10-3 and TRBJ2-1, with D maybe TRBD2 (6 bases). This CDR3 spans 17 amino acids. Trimming cost V 4 bases and J 4 bases, with 20 bases left between them. In germline, CDR1 is ENHRY, CDR2 SYGVKD. CDR3 DNA sequence: TGTGCCATCAGTGGGGAATCTAGCGCTAGAACTTACAATGAGCAGTTCTTC. Translating it yields CAISGESSARTYNEQFF.

This clonotype was seen a few times. This rearrangement joins TRBV7-8 to TRBJ2-1; 12 bases match TRBD2. V was clipped by 3 bases and J by 8 bases; unmatched bases: 5. CDR1 and CDR2 (germline): SGHVS, FQNEAQ. The CDR3 is made up of 15 amino acids. The CDR3 sequence: CASSLTSGSRDEQFF. DNA for the CDR3: TGTGCCAGCAGCTTGACTAGCGGGAGTCGGGATGAGCAGTTCTTC.

This sequence joins TRBV4-3 and TRBJ2-1; tentatively, D is TRBD2 (5 bases). The CDR3 contains 17 residues. Trimming stripped 0 bases from V and 0 bases from J, with 12 bases between. Per the germline V gene, CDR1 is LGHNA and CDR2 is YSLEER. Here the CDR3 reads CASSQDFTRASYNEQFF. The CDR3 nucleotides are TGCGCCAGCAGCCAAGATTTTACGAGGGCCTCCTACAATGAGCAGTTCTTC.

The chain joins TRBV7-2 to TRBJ2-7; a weak D match, TRBD2 (5 bases). CDR1 is SGHTA and CDR2 is FQGNSA in the germline V gene. This CDR3 has 16 amino acids. The V end was cut by 6 bases, the J end by 4 bases, with 22 bases between. CDR3: CASRVSSTNGYYEQYF. The CDR3 DNA is TGTGCCAGCAGGGTGTCCTCGACTAACGGATATTACGAGCAGTACTTC.

This clonotype was picked up a small number of times. This sequence joins TRBV12-3 or TRBV12-4 and TRBJ2-5, with unresolved D. V lost 6 bases, J lost 5 bases, and 13 bases lay in between. The CDR3 extends over 13 amino acids. CDR3 sequence reads: CASSYSVGETQYF. The CDR3 DNA is TGTGCCAGCAGCTACAGTGTAGGGGAGACCCAGTACTTC.